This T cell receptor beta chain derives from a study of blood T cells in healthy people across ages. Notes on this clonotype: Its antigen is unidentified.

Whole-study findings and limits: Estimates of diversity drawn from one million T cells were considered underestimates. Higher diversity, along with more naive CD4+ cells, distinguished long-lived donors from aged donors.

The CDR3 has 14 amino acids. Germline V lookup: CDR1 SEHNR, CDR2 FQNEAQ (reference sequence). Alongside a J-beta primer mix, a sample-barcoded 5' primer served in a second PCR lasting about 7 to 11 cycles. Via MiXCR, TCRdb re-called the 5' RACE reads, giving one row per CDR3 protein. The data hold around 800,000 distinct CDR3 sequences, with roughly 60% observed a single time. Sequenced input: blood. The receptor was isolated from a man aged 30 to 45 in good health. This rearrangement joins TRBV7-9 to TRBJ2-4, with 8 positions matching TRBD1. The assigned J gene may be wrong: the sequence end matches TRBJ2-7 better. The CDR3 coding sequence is TGTGCCAGCGCGATCACAGGGGGTTTAATCGAGCAGTACTTC. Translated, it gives CASAITGGLIEQYF.